These 26 T cell receptor beta chains share one sample of origin, sequenced in a study of blood T cell repertoires in COVID-19 (dated by TCRdb to about 2020). Libraries were prepared through the immunoSEQ multiplex PCR assay. The table comes from immuneACCESS by way of TCRdb, which keeps in-frame sequences with V and J called. Part of the clones is missing from these tables; in studies checked, under half for an unresolved V gene and the rest for unknown reasons. This sample is represented by 200,000 to 250,000 clones; over 75% of them were singletons. The ten largest clones capture 6.5% to 8.5% of the sample. The sample taken for sequencing was PBMCs or T cells enriched from blood (not recorded which). The origin of the receptors is a woman aged 40 to 55 with acute COVID-19.

This clone was seen a single time. The genes are TRBV9 and TRBJ2-2; possibly TRBD1 for D (6 bases). This CDR3 comprises 16 residues. The germline V gene has CDR1 SGDLS and CDR2 YYNGEE. V was shortened by 4 bases and J by 3 bases, with 16 bases between the two germline ends. The CDR3 region is CASSLGTGPDTGELFF. CDR3 DNA: TGTGCCAGCAGCCTCGGCACAGGGCCGGACACCGGGGAGCTGTTTTTT. The entire variable domain, with the rest obtained from reference TRBV9 and TRBJ2-2, is as follows: DSGVTQTPKHLITATGQRVTLRCSPRSGDLSVYWYQQSLDQGLQFLIQYYNGEERAKGNILERFSAQQFPDLHSELNLSSLELGDSALYFCASSLGTGPDTGELFFGEGSRLTVL.

This clone has only a few counts. This sequence joins TRBV28 and TRBJ1-4, with 10 bases fitting TRBD1. CDR1 MDHEN and CDR2 SYDVKM come from the germline V gene. This CDR3 spans 17 amino acids. The V segment lost 5 bases and the J segment 3 bases; nucleotides outside the gene matches: 9. CDR3 protein: CASSQHSGQGANEKLFF. CDR3 bases: TGTGCCAGCAGTCAACACTCCGGACAGGGGGCTAATGAAAAACTGTTTTTT.

This chain uses TRBV19 with TRBJ1-6, with 9 positions matching TRBD1. The CDR3 consists of 16 residues. Germline V gene data show CDR1 as LNHDA and CDR2 as SQIVND (reference sequence). Trimming cost V 1 base and J 7 bases; bases outside gene matches: 5. As DNA, the CDR3 is TGTGCCAGTAGTATAGGCACAGGGGGCGTGAATTCACCCCTCCACTTT. As protein: CASSIGTGGVNSPLHF.

V gene TRBV7-3 combines with J gene TRBJ1-2; TRBD1 is a possible D gene (5 bases). The CDR3 spans 15 residues. V gave up 5 bases and J gave up 3 bases, with 16 bases separating them. Germline V lookup: CDR1 SGHTA, CDR2 FQGTGA. The CDR3 here is CASSPSGDGDYGYTF. The DNA of the CDR3 is TGTGCCAGCAGCCCTAGCGGGGACGGCGACTATGGCTACACCTTC. The whole variable domain, filled in from reference TRBV7-3 and TRBJ1-2, reads GAGVSQTPSNKVTEKGKYVELRCDPISGHTALYWYRQSLGQGPEFLIYFQGTGAADDSGLPNDRFFAVRPEGSVSTLKIQRTERGDSAVYLCASSPSGDGDYGYTFGSGTRLTVV.

This chain joins TRBV10-3 and TRBJ1-5; maybe TRBD1 (5 bases). CDR3 length: 16 amino acids. V lost 0 bases and J 2 bases, leaving 11 bases between the germline ends. Germline CDR1 and CDR2: ENHRY and SYGVKD. The CDR3 region has the DNA TGTGCCATCAGTGAGTCTTTAGGAGGGGGCAATCAGCCCCAGCATTTT. Translation: CAISESLGGGNQPQHF.

The rearrangement joins TRBV9 to TRBJ2-3, with 8 bases fitting TRBD2. The CDR3 runs 16 residues. The V gene end was trimmed by 5 bases and the J gene end by 0 bases; junction bases not matched to a gene: 8. Germline V gene lookup returns CDR1 SGDLS and CDR2 YYNGEE. CDR3 in DNA: TGTGCCAGCAGTGGTCCACTAGCGGCGAGCACAGATACGCAGTATTTT. As protein: CASSGPLAASTDTQYF.

The sample holds one count of this clone. The J gene is TRBJ1-2, the V gene TRBV30; D call uncertain. This CDR3 region has 15 residues. Germline CDR1 and CDR2: GTSNPN and SVGIG (reference sequence). Trimming took 0 bases from V and 8 from J, leaving 19 bases between them. CDR3 sequence: CAWSVMGFDGGGYTF. The CDR3 DNA reads as TGTGCCTGGAGTGTGATGGGGTTCGACGGAGGAGGCTACACCTTC.

The gene calls are TRBV4-1 and TRBJ1-3; D uncertain. CDR1 and CDR2 from the germline V gene are MGHRA and YSYEKL. This CDR3 is built from 14 residues. V was pared by 1 base and J by 1 base, with 5 bases between. CDR3 in DNA: TGCGCCAGCAGCCAAGGGGCTTCTGGAAACACCATATATTTT. It encodes CASSQGASGNTIYF.

The CDR3 reads CASSLGTGAFYEQYF. CDR3 in DNA: TGTGCCAGCAGCTTAGGGACAGGGGCCTTCTACGAGCAGTACTTC. The chain uses TRBV7-2 and TRBJ2-7, with 9 bases aligning to TRBD1. The germline V gene encodes CDR1 SGHTA and CDR2 FQGNSA. This CDR3 is 15 amino acids long. V trimming: 1 base; J trimming: 3 bases; junction bases outside the gene matches: 4.

CDR3 protein: CASSLEGLAGVGDTQYF. Here the CDR3 DNA reads TGCGCCAGCAGCTTGGAGGGACTAGCGGGAGTGGGAGATACGCAGTATTTT. This rearrangement joins TRBV5-1 to TRBJ2-3; 14 bases are a match to TRBD2. After removal of 0 bases from V and 5 bases from J, the junction contained 5 bases not matched to a gene. Germline V gene data show CDR1 as SGHRS and CDR2 as YFSETQ. The CDR3 extends over 17 amino acids.

The chain recombines TRBV5-1 with TRBJ2-2; the D is unclear. Germline-derived CDR1 and CDR2 are SGHRS and YFSETQ. Trimming removed 1 base at V and 3 bases at J, with 7 bases between. This CDR3 has 14 amino acids. Written as DNA, the CDR3 is TGCGCCAGCAGCTTGTCGCTAGACACCGGGGAGCTGTTTTTT. This encodes CASSLSLDTGELFF.

The chain employs TRBV5-5 and TRBJ1-3; D gene uncertain. Trimming took off 4 bases at V and 5 bases at J, with 16 bases between the two ends. The CDR3 is 15 amino acids. Germline V gene sequence: CDR1 SGHKS, CDR2 YYEKEE (reference sequence). The CDR3, as DNA: TGTGCCAGCAGCCAAGCCGGGGAGTGGAGAAACACCATATATTTT. It specifies CASSQAGEWRNTIYF. Drawing the rest from reference TRBV5-5 and TRBJ1-3, the complete variable domain is DAGVTQSPTHLIKTRGQQVTLRCSPISGHKSVSWYQQVLGQGPQFIFQYYEKEERGRGNFPDRFSARQFPNYSSELNVNALLLGDSALYLCASSQAGEWRNTIYFGEGSWLTVV.

This clone was counted once. The chain carries TRBV9 and TRBJ2-7; D might be TRBD1 (6 bases). The V and J ends lost 0 bases and 2 bases respectively, with 9 bases between them. Germline assignment: CDR1 SGDLS and CDR2 YYNGEE. The CDR3 is made up of 14 amino acids. The CDR3 nucleotides read TGTGCCAGCAGCGTAGGGACAGCCCCCTACGAGCAGTACTTC. Protein sequence: CASSVGTAPYEQYF. Variable domain in full (rest from reference TRBV9 and TRBJ2-7): DSGVTQTPKHLITATGQRVTLRCSPRSGDLSVYWYQQSLDQGLQFLIQYYNGEERAKGNILERFSAQQFPDLHSELNLSSLELGDSALYFCASSVGTAPYEQYFGPGTRLTVT.

The V gene is TRBV6-1, the J gene TRBJ1-1; D is possibly TRBD1 (5 bases). Germline CDR1 is MNHNS and CDR2 is SASEGT. Trimming took 0 bases from V and 2 from J, leaving 7 bases between them. This CDR3 comprises 14 residues. In nucleotides, the CDR3 is TGTGCCAGCAGTGAAGCGGGGGGAAACACTGAAGCTTTCTTT. Amino acid sequence: CASSEAGGNTEAFF.

V gene TRBV15 combines with J gene TRBJ1-6, with TRBD1 matching over 7 bases. This CDR3 has 15 residues. Germline V gene data show CDR1 as LNHNV and CDR2 as YYDKDF (reference sequence). J was trimmed by 4 bases and V by 1 base; bases with no gene match: 1. For the CDR3, the DNA is TGTGCCACCAGCAGAGGGGGACAGTATAATTCACCCCTCCACTTT. It encodes CATSRGGQYNSPLHF.

The chain uses TRBV28 and TRBJ1-5; 7 positions match TRBD1. Germline V CDR1 and CDR2: MDHEN, SYDVKM. This CDR3 comprises 17 residues. The junction had 12 bases not matched to a gene; V was cut back by 5 bases and J by 2 bases. The CDR3 region is CASSLIRDRERNQPQHF. As DNA, the CDR3 is TGTGCCAGCAGTCTAATTAGGGACAGAGAGCGCAATCAGCCCCAGCATTTT.

This clone is medium-sized by share. The chain employs TRBV5-4 and TRBJ2-6; the D is unclear. CDR3 length: 16 residues. The germline V and J ends were trimmed by 6 bases and 4 bases, with 17 bases remaining between them. Germline assignment: CDR1 SGHNT and CDR2 YYREEE (reference sequence). The CDR3 DNA is TGTGCCAGCATGCCGTCGGTTCTTGTCGGGGCCAACGTCCTGACTTTC. This codes for CASMPSVLVGANVLTF. Using reference TRBV5-4 and TRBJ2-6 for the parts outside the CDR3, the full variable domain is ETGVTQSPTHLIKTRGQQVTLRCSSQSGHNTVSWYQQALGQGPQFIFQYYREEENGRGNFPPRFSGLQFPNYSSELNVNALELDDSALYLCASMPSVLVGANVLTFGAGSRLTVL.

This chain links TRBV25-1 with TRBJ1-2; no reliable D call. Germline CDR1 MGHDK, CDR2 SYGVNS. Trimming left V 3 bases short and J 5 bases short, with 10 bases between. The CDR3 spans 13 residues. The CDR3 region is CASSDRGVYGYTF. The CDR3, as DNA: TGTGCCAGCAGTGACCGCGGGGTTTATGGCTACACCTTC.

The J gene is TRBJ1-3, the V gene TRBV28, with D maybe TRBD1 (5 bases). Trimming left V 1 base short and J 0 bases short, with 13 bases between. CDR1 is MDHEN and CDR2 is SYDVKM in the germline V gene. The CDR3 loop spans 17 amino acids. The CDR3 is CASSLLMGTISGNTIYF. The CDR3 nucleotides read TGTGCCAGCAGTTTATTGATGGGGACTATCTCTGGAAACACCATATATTTT. Full variable domain (remainder filled in from reference TRBV28 and TRBJ1-3): DVKVTQSSRYLVKRTGEKVFLECVQDMDHENMFWYRQDPGLGLRLIYFSYDVKMKEKGDIPEGYSVSREKKERFSLILESASTNQTSMYLCASSLLMGTISGNTIYFGEGSWLTVV.

The chain uses TRBV5-1 and TRBJ1-2; D is undetermined. Per the germline V gene, CDR1 is SGHRS and CDR2 is YFSETQ. This CDR3 comprises 14 residues. The V and J ends lost 0 bases and 7 bases respectively, with 13 bases between them. CDR3 in amino acids: CASSLASIEGGYTF. CDR3 coding DNA: TGCGCCAGCAGCTTGGCCTCAATCGAGGGTGGCTACACCTTC.

The rearrangement joins TRBV10-2 to TRBJ2-7, with 12 bases identical to TRBD1. From germline, CDR1 is WSHSY and CDR2 SAAADI. CDR3 length equals 14 residues. Trimming removed 6 bases from V and 7 bases from J; junction bases left unmatched: 7. The CDR3 loop is CASREGQGAKEQYF. The CDR3 region has the DNA TGCGCCAGCAGGGAGGGACAGGGGGCGAAGGAGCAGTACTTC.

The chain has TRBV10-3 and TRBJ2-1, with no clear D. Per the germline V gene, CDR1 is ENHRY and CDR2 is SYGVKD. Trimming removed 4 bases at V and 0 bases at J, with 7 bases between. The length of the CDR3 is 14 residues. CDR3 protein: CAISAVSSYNEQFF. The CDR3 region has the DNA TGTGCCATCAGTGCTGTGAGCTCCTACAATGAGCAGTTCTTC.

J is TRBJ1-5 and V is TRBV28, with 8 bases matching TRBD1. V was pared by 6 bases and J by 11 bases, with 6 bases of the junction left unmatched. Per the germline V gene, CDR1 is MDHEN and CDR2 is SYDVKM. The CDR3 loop spans 12 amino acids. CDR3 sequence: CASRDRVVSQHF. CDR3 DNA: TGTGCCAGCAGGGACAGGGTGGTGTCCCAGCATTTT.

The chain has TRBV28 and TRBJ1-4; possible D gene TRBD1, 6 bases. Germline V gives CDR1 MDHEN, CDR2 SYDVKM. Trimming removed 5 bases from V and 12 bases from J, with 22 bases in between. The CDR3 is 15 amino acids. CDR3 coding DNA: TGTGCCAGCAGTCCCCCGACAGGACACACTGGGGAACTGTTTTTT. Translated: CASSPPTGHTGELFF. Supplemented by reference TRBV28 and TRBJ1-4, the full variable domain reads DVKVTQSSRYLVKRTGEKVFLECVQDMDHENMFWYRQDPGLGLRLIYFSYDVKMKEKGDIPEGYSVSREKKERFSLILESASTNQTSMYLCASSPPTGHTGELFFGSGTQLSVL.

The chain carries TRBV6-5 and TRBJ2-4; D is possibly TRBD1 (6 bases). Germline CDR1 is MNHEY and CDR2 is SVGAGI. This CDR3 is 14 amino acids long. Trimming took off 7 bases at V and 4 bases at J, with 14 bases between the two ends. CDR3 region: CASIKDSWKNIQYF. CDR3 coding DNA: TGTGCCAGCATCAAGGACAGCTGGAAAAACATTCAGTACTTC.

The genes are TRBV19 and TRBJ2-5, with TRBD2 matching over 14 bases. With 5 bases clipped from V and 2 bases from J, the junction kept 22 bases outside the gene matches. Germline V gene sequence: CDR1 LNHDA, CDR2 SQIVND (reference sequence). This CDR3 is built from 22 residues. The CDR3 protein is CASSPTTLDRWTSGRIQETQYF. CDR3 in DNA: TGTGCCAGTAGTCCGACCACCCTGGACAGGTGGACTAGCGGGAGGATTCAAGAGACCCAGTACTTC.